This TCR beta chain was sequenced during a study of cytomegalovirus exposure and HLA in healthy donors. This PCR relied on a set of 60 Vbeta primers and 13 Jbeta primers. Generated by immunoSEQ multiplex PCR, the TCRdb table keeps only in-frame clones and is missing some. Among about 160,000 clones listed, 60% to 80% were seen once. Study-level findings and limits: Later on, an analysis tied 15,000 to 20,000 TCR beta sequences to HLA alleles at 0.05 false discovery rate. In a later analysis, several top co-occurrence clusters appeared linked to parvovirus B19, influenza, CMV and Epstein-Barr virus. A previous analysis found most TCR beta V segments productive roughly 87% or roughly 30% of the time. Sequencing likely caused a cluster of highly shared sequence variants.

For this clone: Its antigen remains unidentified.

After removal of 0 bases from V and 1 base from J, the junction contained 4 bases not matched to a gene. This CDR3 has 17 amino acids. The germline CDR1 and CDR2 sequences are SGHNT and YYREEE (reference sequence). The chain employs TRBV5-4 and TRBJ2-2; 9 bases match TRBD2. Sequences were obtained from PBMCs. The TCR comes from a woman between 50 and 59 years old in good health and CMV-seropositive. In DNA, the CDR3 is TGTGCCAGCAGCTTGGGGCCGACTAGCGGGAACACCGGGGAGCTGTTTTTT. Translated: CASSLGPTSGNTGELFF.